Each of the 22 T cell receptor beta chains below was sequenced from the same sample in a study of T cell repertoires in cytomegalovirus infection (dated by TCRdb to the late 2010s). Their antigen targets remain unknown. Sequencing relied on an Illumina HiSeq 1500. The raw public data were reprocessed by TCRdb itself: fastp quality trimming at Q25, MiXCR clonotype calling, in-frame beta chains only. Here each entry gathers all rows of one CDR3 protein and keeps the most common genes and DNA. Present in this sample are under 120,000 distinct CDR3 sequences, about 40% of which were seen just once. The ten largest clones capture roughly 70% of the sample. What this sample's treatment or condition label stands for: in vitro stimulation with specific CMV peptide epitopes to enrich CMV-specific T cells. This material consisted of CD8+ T cells from cultured PBMCs, taken from culture after CMV antigen stimulation. These receptors originate from a human donor in good health (CMV status not recorded). Some clones in this sample may be carry-over from other donors' samples.

V and J are TRBV30 and TRBJ1-2; perhaps TRBD1 as D (6 bases). This CDR3 is built from 12 residues. Trimming shortened V by 4 bases and J by 7 bases, and 13 bases separated the two germline ends. CDR1 GTSNPN and CDR2 SVGIG come from the germline V gene (reference sequence). The CDR3 spells CAWITQGAGYTF. DNA for the CDR3: TGTGCCTGGATCACACAGGGAGCTGGCTACACCTTC.

This clonotype has just a few counts. V is TRBV5-1 and J is TRBJ1-2; D unclear. The CDR3 covers 13 residues. V was pared by 0 bases and J by 6 bases, with 9 bases between. The germline V gene encodes CDR1 SGHRS and CDR2 YFSETQ. The CDR3 sequence is CASSLVTGNGYTF. DNA of the CDR3: TGCGCCAGCAGCTTGGTAACGGGGAATGGCTACACCTTC.

The V and J genes are TRBV10-3 and TRBJ2-2, with D perhaps TRBD1 (6 bases). The CDR3 has 15 residues. The V end lost 0 bases, the J end lost 6 bases, and 11 bases lay between the germline ends. The V gene's germline CDR1 is ENHRY and CDR2 SYGVKD. The CDR3: CAISESWTVAGELFF. The CDR3 DNA sequence: TGTGCCATCAGTGAGTCCTGGACAGTAGCCGGGGAGCTGTTTTTT.

This rearrangement joins TRBV7-2 to TRBJ2-6, with D possibly being TRBD2 (5 bases). Germline-derived CDR1 and CDR2 are SGHTA and FQGNSA. The CDR3 spans 14 residues. The V end lost 4 bases, the J end lost 2 bases, and 6 bases lay between the germline ends. CDR3 in DNA: TGTGCCAGCAGCTCCGGGACTGGGGCCAACGTCCTGACTTTC. Translated: CASSSGTGANVLTF.

In this sample, this clonotype turned up a few times. V is TRBV28 and J is TRBJ2-1; no clear D gene. V lost 3 bases, J lost 1 base, and 13 bases lay in between. Germline V gives CDR1 MDHEN, CDR2 SYDVKM. CDR3 size: 16 residues. As DNA, the CDR3 is TGTGCCAGCAGTTTCTACTCAACGACATCCTACAATGAGCAGTTCTTC. This encodes CASSFYSTTSYNEQFF.

The chain couples TRBV7-6 to TRBJ2-5; D may correspond to TRBD1 or TRBD2 (5 bases each). Germline-derived CDR1 and CDR2 are SGHVS and FNYEAQ. CDR3 length equals 15 residues. V lost 5 bases to trimming and J lost 0 bases, with 13 bases between them. CDR3: CASSRSRGDQETQYF. The CDR3 DNA reads as TGTGCCAGCAGCCGCTCTCGAGGGGACCAAGAGACCCAGTACTTC.

This clonotype was picked up a small number of times. J is TRBJ1-1 and V is TRBV15; a weak D match, TRBD1 (5 bases). The CDR3 consists of 16 residues. V dropped 3 bases and J dropped 1 base, with 15 bases sitting between them. The germline gives CDR1 LNHNV, CDR2 YYDKDF (reference sequence). The CDR3 region is CATSSPTELENTEAFF. CDR3 DNA sequence: TGTGCCACCAGCAGCCCGACAGAGTTAGAGAACACTGAAGCTTTCTTT.

The chain is built from TRBV6-1 and TRBJ1-1; the D gene is possibly TRBD1 (6 bases). The CDR3 covers 13 residues. V shed 8 bases and J shed 8 bases, with 18 bases lying between them. Per the germline V gene, CDR1 is MNHNS and CDR2 is SASEGT. CDR3 nucleotide sequence: TGTGCCAGCTTCTCTGGGGGGGCGTGGGAAGCTTTCTTT. Its translation: CASFSGGAWEAFF.

This clonotype was observed many times. This chain connects TRBV12-5 to TRBJ2-3, with TRBD1 matching 9 bases. V was pared by 6 bases and J by 5 bases, with 6 bases of the junction left unmatched. This CDR3 has 14 residues. CDR1 LGHNT and CDR2 FRNRAP come from the germline V gene. CDR3 in amino acids: CASGRDRVIDTQYF. Here the CDR3 DNA reads TGTGCTAGTGGCCGGGACAGGGTCATAGATACGCAGTATTTT. The variable domain in full, completed from reference TRBV12-5 and TRBJ2-3, reads DARVTQTPRHKVTEMGQEVTMRCQPILGHNTVFWYRQTMMQGLELLAYFRNRAPLDDSGMPKDRFSAEMPDATLATLKIQPSEPRDSAVYFCASGRDRVIDTQYFGPGTRLTVL.

This chain connects TRBV15 to TRBJ2-5; TRBD2 might be the D (6 bases). The germline V gene has CDR1 LNHNV and CDR2 YYDKDF (reference sequence). With 5 bases removed from V and 2 bases from J, the gap between germline ends came to 12 bases. This CDR3 comprises 14 residues. For the CDR3, the DNA is TGTGCCACCAGCGCCGATGGGGGGCAAGAGACCCAGTACTTC. Its protein product is CATSADGGQETQYF.

The gene calls are TRBV12-3 or TRBV12-4 and TRBJ1-3, with D unclear. With 0 bases removed from V and 3 bases from J, the gap between germline ends came to 9 bases. This CDR3 has 15 residues. CDR3 sequence (DNA): TGTGCCAGCAGTTTAGCGCCTGACTATGGAAACACCATATATTTT. It specifies CASSLAPDYGNTIYF.

The CDR3 protein is CASSFLRESADTQYF. The CDR3 bases are TGTGCCAGCAGCTTCCTCAGGGAATCTGCAGATACGCAGTATTTT. V gene TRBV7-9 combines with J gene TRBJ2-3; maybe TRBD1 (5 bases). The V end lost 3 bases, the J end lost 4 bases, and 14 bases lay between the germline ends. Germline assignment: CDR1 SEHNR and CDR2 FQNEAQ (reference sequence). This CDR3 has 15 amino acids.

J is TRBJ2-7 and V is TRBV7-9; no definite D call. V was clipped by 2 bases and J by 4 bases, with 3 bases between them. CDR1 is SEHNR, CDR2 FQNEAQ, per germline (reference sequence). CDR3 length equals 11 residues. The CDR3 sequence: CASSLLYEQYF. CDR3 bases: TGTGCCAGCAGCTTACTATACGAGCAGTACTTC. The whole variable domain, filled in from reference TRBV7-9 and TRBJ2-7, reads DTGVSQNPRHKITKRGQNVTFRCDPISEHNRLYWYRQTLGQGPEFLTYFQNEAQLEKSRLLSDRFSAERPKGSFSTLEIQRTEQGDSAMYLCASSLLYEQYFGPGTRLTVT.

This clonotype was counted a few times. The CDR3 is CASSSREGSTDTQYF. CDR3 in DNA: TGTGCCAGCAGCTCAAGAGAAGGATCCACAGATACGCAGTATTTT. The genes are TRBV7-6 and TRBJ2-3; unclear D gene. Trimming removed 4 bases from V and 2 bases from J, with 13 bases in between. Per germline, CDR1 SGHVS and CDR2 FNYEAQ. This CDR3 contains 15 residues.

This clonotype was detected only a few times. The chain recombines TRBV5-6 with TRBJ1-6; possible D gene TRBD1, 6 bases. The CDR3 runs 14 residues. The V gene lost 3 bases and the J gene lost 9 bases, with 13 bases spanning the gap. Germline assignment: CDR1 SGHDT and CDR2 YYEEEE. CDR3 bases: TGTGCCAGCAGCTGGGAGGGGGATTCTTCACCCCTCCACTTT. Its translation is CASSWEGDSSPLHF.

The rearrangement uses TRBV27 and TRBJ1-1; unclear D gene. The CDR3 sequence is 15 residues long. V lost 0 bases and J 2 bases, leaving 10 bases between the germline ends. Per germline, CDR1 MNHEY and CDR2 SMNVEV (reference sequence). The CDR3 loop is CASSLSAPANTEAFF. The CDR3, as DNA: TGTGCCAGCAGTTTATCGGCACCGGCAAACACTGAAGCTTTCTTT.

This clonotype was picked up one time. The chain carries TRBV5-4 and TRBJ1-2, with TRBD1 matching over 9 bases. The ends lost 3 bases at V and 4 bases at J; junction bases unmatched: 4. The CDR3 contains 14 residues. Looked up from germline, CDR1 is SGHNT and CDR2 is YYREEE (reference sequence). CDR3 bases: TGTGCCAGCAGCTCCCCGGGACAGGGCTATGGCTACACCTTC. Translated: CASSSPGQGYGYTF. The entire variable domain, with the rest obtained from reference TRBV5-4 and TRBJ1-2, is as follows: ETGVTQSPTHLIKTRGQQVTLRCSSQSGHNTVSWYQQALGQGPQFIFQYYREEENGRGNFPPRFSGLQFPNYSSELNVNALELDDSALYLCASSSPGQGYGYTFGSGTRLTVV.

This clonotype was recorded a few times. The chain couples TRBV29-1 to TRBJ2-7; TRBD1 or TRBD2 may be the D gene (5 bases each). V was shortened by 5 bases and J by 0 bases, with 14 bases between the two germline ends. Germline V gene lookup returns CDR1 SQVTM and CDR2 ANQGSEA. The length of the CDR3 is 14 residues. In DNA form, the CDR3 reads TGCAGCGTTCAACTCGGGACGCTCTCCTACGAGCAGTACTTC. Translating gives CSVQLGTLSYEQYF.

The V call is TRBV27, the J call TRBJ2-1; TRBD2 matches 7 bases. CDR1 and CDR2 from the germline V gene are MNHEY and SMNVEV (reference sequence). The CDR3 has 17 residues. The V segment lost 2 bases and the J segment 0 bases; nucleotides outside the gene matches: 7. The CDR3 DNA sequence: TGTGCCAGCAGTTTAGATCTCGGGGGGAGCTCCTACAATGAGCAGTTCTTC. Translating gives CASSLDLGGSSYNEQFF.

This clonotype was seen more than once but under ten times. V usage is TRBV12-3 or TRBV12-4 and J usage is TRBJ2-7; 9 positions agree with TRBD2. V shed 2 bases, J shed 4 bases, and the junction held 9 bases outside the gene matches. The CDR3 contains 16 residues. The CDR3 spells CASSLQGLAFVYEQYF. The CDR3, as DNA: TGTGCCAGCAGTTTACAGGGACTAGCTTTTGTGTACGAGCAGTACTTC.

This clonotype was observed a few times. The chain links TRBV7-9 to TRBJ2-7, with D perhaps TRBD2 (6 bases). The CDR3 has 12 amino acids. Trimming cost V 2 bases and J 6 bases, with 8 bases left between them. Germline V gene sequence: CDR1 SEHNR, CDR2 FQNEAQ (reference sequence). The CDR3 loop is CASSLRRGEQYF. The CDR3 region has the DNA TGTGCCAGCAGCTTAAGGCGGGGCGAGCAGTACTTC.

This clonotype was observed a few times. The chain employs TRBV13 and TRBJ2-7, with D uncertain. Trimming removed 0 bases from V and 6 bases from J, with 12 bases in between. This CDR3 is built from 14 residues. CDR1 is PRHDT, CDR2 FYEKMQ, per germline (reference sequence). The CDR3 sequence: CASSLGPNPSEQYF. The CDR3 DNA is TGTGCCAGCAGCTTAGGCCCGAACCCGTCCGAGCAGTACTTC.